A single sample is the source of the 21 T cell receptor beta chains below, sequenced in a study of cytomegalovirus exposure and HLA in healthy donors. In the PCR, 60 Vbeta and 13 Jbeta primers were used. Produced via immunoSEQ multiplex PCR; TCRdb's table is partial and in-frame only. The table records 100,000 to 150,000 clones, roughly three fifths of them present only once. What was sequenced was PBMCs. Receptor source: a woman aged 40 to 50 in good health and CMV-seropositive.

Only one count was recorded for this clone. V and J are TRBV25-1 and TRBJ1-1, with a tentative D call TRBD1 (5 bases). Trimming removed 2 bases at V and 5 bases at J, with 9 bases between. Germline V CDR1 and CDR2: MGHDK, SYGVNS. The CDR3 loop spans 13 amino acids. The CDR3 loop is CASSEQGKTEAFF. CDR3 nucleotides: TGTGCCAGCAGTGAACAGGGTAAAACTGAAGCTTTCTTT.

V gene TRBV6-5 combines with J gene TRBJ1-2; D is possibly TRBD1 (5 bases). The CDR3 contains 13 residues. Germline CDR1 MNHEY, CDR2 SVGAGI. Between the trimmed V and J ends, which lost 7 bases and 8 bases, there was a span of 17 bases. The CDR3 here is CASTERQGGGYTF. The DNA for the CDR3 is TGTGCCAGCACGGAACGGCAGGGCGGAGGCTACACCTTC.

The CDR3 protein is CASSGQPNTEAFF. CDR3 coding DNA: TGTGCCAGCAGTGGACAGCCGAACACTGAAGCTTTCTTT. J is TRBJ1-1 and V is TRBV2; perhaps TRBD1 as D (5 bases). Germline assignment: CDR1 SNHLY and CDR2 FYNNEI. The CDR3 consists of 13 residues. The V and J ends lost 4 bases and 1 base respectively, with 7 bases between them.

This clone was counted a few times. V gene TRBV5-4 combines with J gene TRBJ1-1, with a weak D call TRBD1 (5 bases). V was pared by 4 bases and J by 6 bases, with 13 bases between. CDR1 and CDR2 from the germline V gene are SGHNT and YYREEE (reference sequence). This CDR3 has 13 residues. The CDR3 sequence is CASSLGGGAEAFF. In DNA, the CDR3 is TGTGCCAGCAGCCTAGGCGGGGGAGCTGAAGCTTTCTTT.

This chain connects TRBV4-2 to TRBJ1-5; no definite D call. The CDR3 loop spans 16 amino acids. V lost 0 bases and J lost 6, with 15 bases in between. Germline V gives CDR1 LGHNA, CDR2 YNFKEQ. CDR3: CASSQDPQEVAQPQHF. CDR3 DNA: TGTGCCAGCAGCCAAGACCCCCAGGAGGTCGCTCAGCCCCAGCATTTT.

The chain carries TRBV2 and TRBJ2-5; maybe TRBD2 (5 bases). V gave up 5 bases and J gave up 1 base, with 17 bases separating them. The CDR3 totals 16 residues. Germline assignment: CDR1 SNHLY and CDR2 FYNNEI. The CDR3 loop is CASSQVERSLQETQYF. In DNA form, the CDR3 reads TGTGCCAGCAGTCAAGTCGAGCGGAGCCTCCAAGAGACCCAGTACTTC.

The V gene is TRBV6-1, the J gene TRBJ2-7; tentatively, D is TRBD1 (6 bases). V lost 7 bases and J 9 bases, leaving 22 bases between the germline ends. Germline values: CDR1 MNHNS, CDR2 SASEGT. The CDR3 extends over 14 amino acids. DNA of the CDR3: TGTGCCAGCACCGAGGCAGGGGAGAGCGAGGTGCAGTACTTC. Encoded protein: CASTEAGESEVQYF.

J is TRBJ2-6 and V is TRBV10-2; 11 nucleotides line up with TRBD2. With V trimmed by 8 bases and J by 0 bases, 3 bases remained unmatched. The length of the CDR3 is 16 residues. Germline values: CDR1 WSHSY, CDR2 SAAADI. The CDR3 DNA reads TGCGCCAGCCTTAGCGGGGGGGTCTCTGGGGCCAACGTCCTGACTTTC. Amino acids: CASLSGGVSGANVLTF.

Regarding this clone: Other DNA variants within this sample encode the same CDR3. V usage is TRBV6-4 and J usage is TRBJ2-3; a weak D match, TRBD2 (6 bases). Trimming cost V 3 bases and J 2 bases, with 15 bases left between them. Per the germline V gene, CDR1 is MRHNA and CDR2 is SNTAGT. This CDR3 spans 16 amino acids. The CDR3 here is CASSDEAGSHTDTQYF. The CDR3 DNA follows: TGTGCCAGCAGTGATGAGGCCGGGAGTCACACAGATACGCAGTATTTT.

The chain links TRBV11-2 to TRBJ2-5; weak D call: TRBD2 (5 bases). Germline values: CDR1 SGHAT, CDR2 FQNNGV. The CDR3 extends over 14 amino acids. Trimming took off 0 bases at V and 7 bases at J, with 12 bases between the two ends. In nucleotides, the CDR3 is TGTGCCAGCAGCTTAGAGGAGCTAGGAGGGACCCAGTACTTC. Translated, it gives CASSLEELGGTQYF.

The CDR3 DNA reads TGTGCCAGCAGCGTAGGACCTTTCGGACTAGCGGGGGGAAGCTCCTACGAGCAGTACTTC. It specifies CASSVGPFGLAGGSSYEQYF. The rearrangement uses TRBV9 and TRBJ2-7, with 14 bases matching TRBD2. CDR3 length: 20 residues. The V segment lost 0 bases and the J segment 0 bases; nucleotides outside the gene matches: 11. Germline loops: CDR1 SGDLS, CDR2 YYNGEE.

The chain employs TRBV7-8 and TRBJ1-2; D is possibly TRBD1 (5 bases). Germline V gene data show CDR1 as SGHVS and CDR2 as FQNEAQ. The ends were cut back, 5 bases at V and 4 bases at J, with 14 bases in the middle. This CDR3 is built from 14 residues. Written as DNA, the CDR3 is TGTGCCAGCAGCCGAGCCGGGGGGACCTATGGCTACACCTTC. The encoded protein is CASSRAGGTYGYTF.

The chain is built from TRBV18 and TRBJ2-5; 7 bases line up with TRBD1. Per the germline V gene, CDR1 is KGHSH and CDR2 is LQKENI. There are 14 residues in the CDR3. J lost 4 bases, V lost 4 bases, and 6 bases had no gene match. CDR3 nucleotides: TGTGCCAGCTCACGAGACAGGGTCTCAGAGACCCAGTACTTC. Translation gives CASSRDRVSETQYF.

Here the CDR3 reads CASRGRQGHDTEAFF. The CDR3 region has the DNA TGCGCCAGCAGGGGGCGACAGGGTCATGACACTGAAGCTTTCTTT. The V and J genes are TRBV5-1 and TRBJ1-1; 7 bases fit TRBD1. With V trimmed by 5 bases and J by 3 bases, 10 bases remained unmatched. The CDR3 runs to 15 residues. CDR1 SGHRS and CDR2 YFSETQ come from the germline V gene.

The rearrangement links TRBV2 to TRBJ1-1; 8 bases match TRBD1. The CDR3 totals 12 residues. V shed 7 bases and J 8 bases; nucleotides not matched to a gene: 6. Germline V lookup: CDR1 SNHLY, CDR2 FYNNEI. The CDR3, as DNA: TGTGCCAGCATCGACCGGGACAGGGAAGCTTTCTTT. Protein product: CASIDRDREAFF.

V is TRBV6-1 and J is TRBJ2-7; the D gene is possibly TRBD2 (6 bases). The V gene lost 4 bases and the J gene lost 1 base, with 8 bases spanning the gap. The CDR3 is 13 amino acids. Germline CDR1 is MNHNS and CDR2 is SASEGT. In DNA, the CDR3 is TGTGCCAGCAGTGCCCGGGGGTCCTACGAGCAGTACTTC. Protein product: CASSARGSYEQYF.

This chain connects TRBV18 to TRBJ2-7, with TRBD1 as a possible D gene (5 bases). This CDR3 has 13 amino acids. With 3 bases removed from V and 6 bases from J, the gap between germline ends came to 12 bases. CDR1 and CDR2 (germline): KGHSH, LQKENI. CDR3 sequence: CASSPQGLSEQYF. In DNA, the CDR3 is TGTGCCAGCTCACCGCAGGGATTGAGCGAGCAGTACTTC.

This rearrangement joins TRBV5-1 to TRBJ1-3, with D perhaps TRBD1 (5 bases). V lost 5 bases, J lost 0 bases, and 9 bases lay in between. The germline V gene encodes CDR1 SGHRS and CDR2 YFSETQ. The CDR3 has 14 amino acids. CDR3 coding DNA: TGCGCCAGCAGTGGGGGGAGCTCTGGAAACACCATATATTTT. It codes for CASSGGSSGNTIYF.

The chain combines TRBV29-1 with TRBJ1-1; 7 nucleotides agree with TRBD1. J lost 0 bases, V lost 6 bases, and 7 bases had no gene match. This CDR3 spans 14 amino acids. Per germline, CDR1 SQVTM and CDR2 ANQGSEA. Written as DNA, the CDR3 is TGCAGCGTAGAGGGGGCCCGCATGAACACTGAAGCTTTCTTT. The encoded protein is CSVEGARMNTEAFF.

This chain connects TRBV25-1 to TRBJ1-1; D possibly corresponds to TRBD1 (5 bases). In germline, CDR1 is MGHDK, CDR2 SYGVNS. The CDR3 runs 14 residues. Deletions cut 1 base from V and 1 base from J, with 7 bases between. The CDR3 loop reads CASSELGANTEAFF. CDR3 DNA sequence: TGTGCCAGCAGTGAATTAGGGGCGAACACTGAAGCTTTCTTT. Combining the CDR3 with reference TRBV25-1 and TRBJ1-1 gives the whole variable domain EADIYQTPRYLVIGTGKKITLECSQTMGHDKMYWYQQDPGMELHLIHYSYGVNSTEKGDLSSESTVSRIRTEHFPLTLESARPSHTSQYLCASSELGANTEAFFGQGTRLTVV.

This clone was seen a handful of times. The rearrangement links TRBV6-4 to TRBJ2-3, with TRBD2 matching over 9 bases. The CDR3 runs 16 residues. Germline CDR1 is MRHNA and CDR2 is SNTAGT. Trimming cost V 3 bases and J 0 bases; bases outside gene matches: 4. Here the CDR3 reads CASSESAGGSTDTQYF. The CDR3 DNA reads as TGTGCCAGCAGTGAGTCGGCGGGGGGGAGCACAGATACGCAGTATTTT.